This TCR beta chain was sequenced during a study of blood T cell repertoires in COVID-19. Study summary: Specimens from acute and convalescent COVID-19 originated in the United States, Italy and Spain.

The Seattle patients joined while their infection was active and were tracked longitudinally afterward. Under the authors' procedure: From reference gene primer amplification, estimates of nucleated cell counts were derived. Libraries were prepared by immunoSEQ multiplex PCR; TCRdb keeps only in-frame clonotypes and omits some of them. V, J and clone size reflect that table, while D and trimming were determined from the DNA. The sample includes roughly 310,000 clones, roughly nine tenths of them seen just once. Sequenced input: peripheral blood. This receptor was taken from a woman aged 25 to 45 with COVID-19, enrolled during active disease.

This CDR3 is CSGGLAGTYNEQFF. Written as DNA, the CDR3 is TGCAGCGGGGGACTAGCGGGTACCTACAATGAGCAGTTCTTC. The rearrangement links TRBV29-1 to TRBJ2-1; 12 nucleotides agree with TRBD2. The germline V gene encodes CDR1 SQVTM and CDR2 ANQGSEA. The V and J ends lost 7 bases and 2 bases, in that order; junction bases with no gene match: 3. The CDR3 runs to 14 residues.